Below, one T cell receptor beta chain is given with its context. The data are from a study of blood T cell repertoires in COVID-19. Background on the study: Whether acute or convalescent, the COVID-19 samples came from the United States, Italy and Spain. Sample material is recorded as cDNA or gDNA derived from T cells, B-cell-depleted T cells, or PBMCs.

Original analysis: Nucleated cell counts were estimated from reference gene primer amplification. Assay used: immunoSEQ multiplex PCR; TCRdb lists only in-frame clones, some missing. The D gene and trimming were derived from the DNA, and the V and J assignments and clone size from that table. The repertoire includes 360,000 or so clones, almost 90% of them detected once, and 6.5% to 7% sits in the top ten. The sample was peripheral blood. This receptor was taken from a man aged 18 to 30 with active or convalescent COVID-19.

The CDR3 DNA reads TGTGCCAGCTCGCCGACAGGAGATACGCAGTATTTT. Its translation: CASSPTGDTQYF. V is TRBV18 and J is TRBJ2-3, with D possibly being TRBD1 (6 bases). The CDR3 has 12 residues. Germline-derived CDR1 and CDR2 are KGHSH and LQKENI. The V gene lost 6 bases and the J gene lost 5 bases, with 9 bases spanning the gap.